This TCR beta chain derives from a study of vaccination effects on CD4 cells after COVID-19. Trimming at V came to 0 bases and at J to 4 bases, leaving 1 base not matched to a gene. The CDR3 covers 15 residues. The germline V gene encodes CDR1 SGHNT and CDR2 YYREEE (reference sequence). Here immunoSEQ multiplex PCR was the method, and the copy in TCRdb shows in-frame clones only, minus some. The data contain about 41,000 clones, 77% of them singletons. Before any sequencing was done, the ViraFEST assay used viral peptide pools to expand antigen-specific CD4+ T cells. CD4+ T cells were isolated after 10 days of culture. Testing of the vaccine recipients showed negative nucleocapsid antibodies and no prior SARS-CoV-2 infection. About this clone itself: Its antigen remains unknown.

The V and J genes are TRBV5-4 and TRBJ1-5; 10 bases map to TRBD1. Specimen: CD4+ T cells from PBMCs cultured with HCoV-NL63 spike peptides, collected before COVID-19 vaccination. This receptor was obtained from a human donor who received a COVID-19 vaccine. The CDR3 region is CASSLGGQGNQPQHF. CDR3 in DNA: TGTGCCAGCAGCTTGGGGGGACAGGGGAATCAGCCCCAGCATTTT.